A single sample is the source of the 26 T cell receptor beta chains below, sequenced in a study of PD-1 blockade in classical Hodgkin lymphoma. Relapse after autologous stem cell transplantation occurred in every patient, and brentuximab vedotin exposure varied. Sequencing used immunoSEQ multiplex PCR; TCRdb keeps in-frame clones, though not all of them. This sample has about 66,000 clones, with 71% found just once. Sequenced here: peripheral blood mononuclear cells (PBMCs), sampled before the second cycle of nivolumab. The origin of the receptors is a human donor with classical Hodgkin lymphoma.

With respect to this clone: Other nucleotide sequences in the sample specify the same CDR3. The CDR3 loop is CASSLGQMNTEAFF. The CDR3 nucleotides read TGCGCCAGCAGCTTGGGACAGATGAACACTGAAGCTTTCTTT. This sequence joins TRBV5-1 and TRBJ1-1; tentative D call: TRBD1 (5 bases). Germline V CDR1 and CDR2: SGHRS, YFSETQ. V was pared by 0 bases and J by 0 bases, with 6 bases between. CDR3 length: 14 amino acids.

The rearrangement links TRBV4-1 to TRBJ2-1; 9 positions match TRBD2. Germline values: CDR1 MGHRA, CDR2 YSYEKL. Losses at the gene ends were 0 bases for V and 4 bases for J; bases not matched to a gene: 4. CDR3 length: 16 residues. The CDR3 DNA reads TGCGCCAGCAGCCAAGAAGGTCTAGCGGGGTACAATGAGCAGTTCTTC. Protein sequence: CASSQEGLAGYNEQFF.

The V call is TRBV30, the J call TRBJ1-6, with D possibly TRBD1 on 5 matching bases. The V end was cut by 1 base, the J end by 13 bases, with 14 bases between. Germline CDR1 and CDR2: GTSNPN and SVGIG (reference sequence). This CDR3 region has 13 residues. The CDR3 DNA reads TGTGCCTGGAGTGCCTTGGGGGTAGAGCCCCTCCACTTT. Amino acids: CAWSALGVEPLHF. Full variable domain (rest looked up from reference TRBV30 and TRBJ1-6): SQTIHQWPATLVQPVGSPLSLECTVEGTSNPNLYWYRQAAGRGLQLLFYSVGIGQISSEVPQNLSASRPQDRQFILSSKKLLLSDSGFYLCAWSALGVEPLHFGNGTRLTVT.

The chain carries TRBV6-1 and TRBJ1-6, with 7 bases identical to TRBD1. Per germline, CDR1 MNHNS and CDR2 SASEGT. The CDR3 length is 13 residues. J was trimmed by 8 bases and V by 8 bases; bases with no gene match: 6. CDR3 DNA: TGTGCCAGCGCGGGACAGTTGGATTCACCCCTCCACTTT. The encoded protein is CASAGQLDSPLHF.

In regard to this clone: At one boundary the junction diverges from the germline segment, which might be a read error. This chain links TRBV27 with TRBJ1-1; perhaps TRBD1 as D (6 bases). Germline CDR1 reads MNHEY; CDR2 reads SMNVEV (reference sequence). The CDR3 sequence is 13 residues long. CDR3 region: CASGFPSIGGAFF. For the CDR3, the DNA is TGTGCCAGCGGTTTCCCCTCAATAGGGGGAGCTTTCTTT.

This clone came up many times. The V call is TRBV6-1, the J call TRBJ2-7; tentatively, D is TRBD2 (5 bases). With 3 bases removed from V and 4 bases from J, the gap between germline ends came to 16 bases. The CDR3 totals 15 residues. The germline V gene encodes CDR1 MNHNS and CDR2 SASEGT. DNA for the CDR3: TGTGCCAGCAGTGATCTGGCGCGTTCGGGGTACGAGCAGTACTTC. Protein product: CASSDLARSGYEQYF.

The chain links TRBV5-1 to TRBJ2-7, with D perhaps matching TRBD1 (7 bases). Germline CDR1 is SGHRS and CDR2 is YFSETQ. The length of the CDR3 is 15 residues. V was trimmed by 4 bases and J by 2 bases, leaving 16 bases between them. The CDR3 nucleotides read TGCGCCAGCAGCCCCACGGGGGACAGTACCTACGAGCAGTACTTC. This sequence encodes CASSPTGDSTYEQYF.

The chain joins TRBV27 to TRBJ1-2; D is unclear. The CDR3 spans 15 residues. V gave up 8 bases and J gave up 2 bases, with 18 bases separating them. CDR1 MNHEY and CDR2 SMNVEV come from the germline V gene (reference sequence). DNA of the CDR3: TGTGCCAGCGCTATATCGGGGAGCTTCAACTATGGCTACACCTTC. Protein product: CASAISGSFNYGYTF.

The chain joins TRBV14 to TRBJ2-3, with D possibly called TRBD1 or TRBD2 (5 bases each). V dropped 1 base and J dropped 6 bases, with 14 bases sitting between them. Germline CDR1 and CDR2: SGHDN and FVKESK. The CDR3 length is 15 residues. This chain's CDR3 is CASSQGPLWGDTQYF. The CDR3, as DNA: TGTGCCAGCAGCCAAGGGCCTCTCTGGGGGGATACGCAGTATTTT.

V and J are TRBV27 and TRBJ1-1; D ambiguous. V was shortened by 0 bases and J by 3 bases, with 11 bases between the two germline ends. The V gene's germline CDR1 is MNHEY and CDR2 SMNVEV (reference sequence). CDR3 length: 15 residues. The CDR3 sequence is CASSLSPNTDTEAFF. CDR3 DNA: TGTGCCAGCAGTTTATCGCCGAACACGGACACTGAAGCTTTCTTT.

This chain links TRBV18 with TRBJ2-7, with TRBD2 as a possible D gene (5 bases). This CDR3 contains 13 residues. From germline, CDR1 is KGHSH and CDR2 LQKENI. Trimming shortened V by 1 base and J by 5 bases, and 9 bases separated the two germline ends. The CDR3 DNA sequence: TGTGCCAGCTCACCACAAAGTAGCGACGAGCAGTACTTC. It encodes CASSPQSSDEQYF.

The V and J genes are TRBV7-8 and TRBJ2-2; TRBD2 matches at 11 bases. The CDR3 is 16 amino acids. Germline-derived CDR1 and CDR2 are SGHVS and FQNEAQ. Trimming at V came to 6 bases and at J to 3 bases, leaving 6 bases not matched to a gene. The CDR3 is CASRSLAGVHTGELFF. The DNA of the CDR3 is TGTGCCAGCAGGTCACTAGCGGGAGTTCACACCGGGGAGCTGTTTTTT.

The genes are TRBV7-9 and TRBJ1-4, with a tentative D call TRBD1 (6 bases). Germline V gene sequence: CDR1 SEHNR, CDR2 FQNEAQ (reference sequence). This CDR3 spans 19 amino acids. V was shortened by 4 bases and J by 0 bases, with 21 bases between the two germline ends. The CDR3 loop is CASSSPISRGRATNEKLFF. CDR3 in DNA: TGTGCCAGCAGCTCGCCCATCTCCAGGGGACGTGCAACTAATGAAAAACTGTTTTTT.

This clone was found a few times. The chain has TRBV5-1 and TRBJ2-5; D not certain. Germline V lookup: CDR1 SGHRS, CDR2 YFSETQ. Trimming left V 5 bases short and J 1 base short, with 12 bases between. CDR3 length equals 14 residues. The DNA for the CDR3 is TGCGCCAGCAGTCCACTAAATTCCCAAGAGACCCAGTACTTC. As protein: CASSPLNSQETQYF.

The chain has TRBV19 and TRBJ1-3; maybe TRBD1 (5 bases). V was trimmed by 3 bases and J by 0 bases, leaving 12 bases between them. The CDR3 totals 16 residues. Germline V CDR1 and CDR2: LNHDA, SQIVND (reference sequence). In DNA form, the CDR3 reads TGTGCCAGTAGTATCCGGGGCTTACTCTCTGGAAACACCATATATTTT. This codes for CASSIRGLLSGNTIYF.

This clone was counted once. The J gene is TRBJ1-1, the V gene TRBV6-5; TRBD1 might be the D (5 bases). V lost 4 bases and J 0 bases, leaving 6 bases between the germline ends. Germline loops: CDR1 MNHEY, CDR2 SVGAGI. The CDR3 has 13 amino acids. The CDR3 bases are TGTGCCAGCAGTTCGGGACTGAACACTGAAGCTTTCTTT. The encoded protein is CASSSGLNTEAFF.

This clone was seen a handful of times. V is TRBV5-4 and J is TRBJ2-2; D is ambiguous. Trimming stripped 4 bases from V and 4 bases from J, with 14 bases between. CDR3 length: 15 residues. Germline CDR1 is SGHNT and CDR2 is YYREEE (reference sequence). The CDR3 is CASSGWQEPTGELFF. As DNA, the CDR3 is TGTGCCAGCAGCGGGTGGCAGGAACCCACCGGGGAGCTGTTTTTT.

This chain joins TRBV5-1 and TRBJ1-1; 9 bases map to TRBD1. The ends lost 1 base at V and 5 bases at J; junction bases unmatched: 3. CDR3 length: 14 residues. Germline loops: CDR1 SGHRS, CDR2 YFSETQ. The CDR3 loop is CASSLTGGRTEAFF. The CDR3 bases are TGCGCCAGCAGCTTGACAGGGGGCAGGACTGAAGCTTTCTTT.

This clone has just one count. The V gene is TRBV30, the J gene TRBJ1-5, with D possibly being TRBD1 (6 bases). The CDR3 covers 13 residues. Per germline, CDR1 GTSNPN and CDR2 SVGIG (reference sequence). V lost 5 bases, J lost 4 bases, and 12 bases lay in between. The CDR3, as DNA: TGTGCCTGGGGACAGCTCTCTAATCAGCCCCAGCATTTT. Translating gives CAWGQLSNQPQHF.

The rearrangement links TRBV6-5 to TRBJ1-2; 7 bases match TRBD1. The CDR3 extends over 13 amino acids. Trimming took 6 bases from V and 5 from J; bases not matched to a gene: 6. The germline gives CDR1 MNHEY, CDR2 SVGAGI. CDR3 nucleotides: TGTGCCAGCAGCCTACAGGGGTCGTATGGCTACACCTTC. Amino acids: CASSLQGSYGYTF.

The chain employs TRBV28 and TRBJ1-2; no reliable D call. This CDR3 comprises 15 residues. Trimming stripped 5 bases from V and 2 bases from J, with 15 bases between. The germline CDR1 and CDR2 sequences are MDHEN and SYDVKM. The CDR3 region has the DNA TGTGCCAGCAGTGGGGTCATCCACTTAAACTATGGCTACACCTTC. Protein product: CASSGVIHLNYGYTF.

The chain joins TRBV19 to TRBJ1-2; D is uncertain. This CDR3 comprises 13 residues. The V gene's germline CDR1 is LNHDA and CDR2 SQIVND (reference sequence). Trimming cost V 3 bases and J 4 bases, with 9 bases left between them. CDR3 nucleotide sequence: TGTGCCAGTAGTATCGGAGGGAGCTATGGCTACACCTTC. Protein product: CASSIGGSYGYTF. The entire variable domain, with the rest obtained from reference TRBV19 and TRBJ1-2, is as follows: DGGITQSPKYLFRKEGQNVTLSCEQNLNHDAMYWYRQDPGQGLRLIYYSQIVNDFQKGDIAEGYSVSREKKESFPLTVTSAQKNPTAFYLCASSIGGSYGYTFGSGTRLTVV.

The gene calls are TRBV5-1 and TRBJ2-7; a possible D gene is TRBD1 (5 bases). In germline, CDR1 is SGHRS, CDR2 YFSETQ. The ends were cut back, 6 bases at V and 0 bases at J, with 13 bases in the middle. CDR3 length: 14 amino acids. The CDR3 reads CASTRDSSSYEQYF. The CDR3 bases are TGCGCCAGCACCCGAGACAGCAGCTCCTACGAGCAGTACTTC.

This rearrangement joins TRBV6-4 to TRBJ2-3; 9 nucleotides agree with TRBD1. From germline, CDR1 is MRHNA and CDR2 SNTAGT. The CDR3 has 14 amino acids. Trimming took 4 bases from V and 5 from J; bases not matched to a gene: 4. The DNA for the CDR3 is TGTGCCAGCAGTGTAACAGGGGGCAAAGATACGCAGTATTTT. Protein product: CASSVTGGKDTQYF.

The chain joins TRBV27 to TRBJ1-2; 7 bases are shared with TRBD1. V gave up 7 bases and J gave up 8 bases; unmatched junction bases: 13. Germline V gene sequence: CDR1 MNHEY, CDR2 SMNVEV (reference sequence). This CDR3 is 14 amino acids long. The CDR3 DNA reads TGTGCCAGCAAATACAGGGGAGGGCCATGGGGCTACACCTTC. Translated, it gives CASKYRGGPWGYTF.

The chain links TRBV29-1 to TRBJ1-1; D is unclear. Trimming removed 4 bases at V and 1 base at J, with 7 bases between. Germline CDR1 and CDR2: SQVTM and ANQGSEA. The CDR3 loop spans 12 amino acids. CDR3 loop: CSVALPNTEAFF. In nucleotides, the CDR3 is TGCAGCGTTGCGCTTCCGAACACTGAAGCTTTCTTT.